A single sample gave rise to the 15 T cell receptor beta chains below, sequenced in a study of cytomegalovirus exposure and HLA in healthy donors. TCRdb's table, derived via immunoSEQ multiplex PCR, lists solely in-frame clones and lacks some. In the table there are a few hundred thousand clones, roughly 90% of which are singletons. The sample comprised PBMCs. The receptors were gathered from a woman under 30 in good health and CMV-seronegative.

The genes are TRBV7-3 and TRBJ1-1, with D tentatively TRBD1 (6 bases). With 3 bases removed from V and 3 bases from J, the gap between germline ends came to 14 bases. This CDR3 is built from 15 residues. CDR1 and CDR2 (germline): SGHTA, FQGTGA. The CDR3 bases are TGTGCCAGCAGCTTGAACGGACAGTGGGACACTGAAGCTTTCTTT. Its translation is CASSLNGQWDTEAFF.

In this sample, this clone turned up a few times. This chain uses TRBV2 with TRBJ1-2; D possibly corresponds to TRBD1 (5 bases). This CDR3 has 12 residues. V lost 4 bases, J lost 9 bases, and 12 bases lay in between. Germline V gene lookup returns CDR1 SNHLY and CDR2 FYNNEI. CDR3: CASSVVGGSYTF. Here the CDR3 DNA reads TGTGCCAGCAGTGTTGTGGGGGGAAGCTACACCTTC.

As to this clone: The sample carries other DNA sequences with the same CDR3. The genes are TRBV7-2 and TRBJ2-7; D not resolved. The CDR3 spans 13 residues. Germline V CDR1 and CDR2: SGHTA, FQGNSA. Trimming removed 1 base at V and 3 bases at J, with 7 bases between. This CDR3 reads CASSLGAFYEQYF. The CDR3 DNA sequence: TGTGCCAGCAGCTTAGGGGCTTTCTACGAGCAGTACTTC.

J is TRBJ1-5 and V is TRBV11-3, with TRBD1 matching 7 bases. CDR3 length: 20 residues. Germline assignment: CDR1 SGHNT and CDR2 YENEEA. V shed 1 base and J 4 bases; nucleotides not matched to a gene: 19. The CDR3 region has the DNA TGTGCCAGCAGCTTAGTCCAAAGACAGCAGGGGGATTTGCTAAATCAGCCCCAGCATTTT. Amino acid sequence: CASSLVQRQQGDLLNQPQHF.

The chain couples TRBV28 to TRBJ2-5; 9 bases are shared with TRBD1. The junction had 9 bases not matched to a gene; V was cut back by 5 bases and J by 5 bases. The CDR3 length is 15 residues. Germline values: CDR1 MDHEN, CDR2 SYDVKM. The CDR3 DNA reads TGTGCCAGCAGTCCGGGACAGGGTTTCATGGAGACCCAGTACTTC. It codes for CASSPGQGFMETQYF.

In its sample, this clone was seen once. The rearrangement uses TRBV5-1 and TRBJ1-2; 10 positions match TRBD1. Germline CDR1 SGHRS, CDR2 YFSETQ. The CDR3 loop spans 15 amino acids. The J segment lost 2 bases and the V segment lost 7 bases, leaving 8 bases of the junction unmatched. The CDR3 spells CASYVRQGANYGYTF. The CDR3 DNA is TGCGCCAGCTACGTGCGACAGGGGGCGAACTATGGCTACACCTTC.

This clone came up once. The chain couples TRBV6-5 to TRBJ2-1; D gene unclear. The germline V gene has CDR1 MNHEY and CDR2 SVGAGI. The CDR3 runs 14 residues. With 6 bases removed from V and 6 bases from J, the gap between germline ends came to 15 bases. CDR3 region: CASSPNRVSNEQFF. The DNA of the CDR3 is TGTGCCAGCAGCCCCAACCGTGTGAGCAATGAGCAGTTCTTC.

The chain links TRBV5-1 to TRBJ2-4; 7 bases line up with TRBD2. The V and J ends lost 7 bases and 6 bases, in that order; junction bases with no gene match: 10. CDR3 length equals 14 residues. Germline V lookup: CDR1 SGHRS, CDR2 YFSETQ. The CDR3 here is CASAPGGGGNIQYF. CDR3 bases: TGCGCCAGCGCCCCGGGGGGTGGTGGAAACATTCAGTACTTC.

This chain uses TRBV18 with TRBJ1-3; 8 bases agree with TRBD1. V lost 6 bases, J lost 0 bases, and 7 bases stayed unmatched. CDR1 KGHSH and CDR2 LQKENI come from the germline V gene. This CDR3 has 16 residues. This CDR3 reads CASSLGQAASGNTIYF. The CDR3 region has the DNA TGTGCCAGCTCGCTGGGACAGGCCGCCTCTGGAAACACCATATATTTT.

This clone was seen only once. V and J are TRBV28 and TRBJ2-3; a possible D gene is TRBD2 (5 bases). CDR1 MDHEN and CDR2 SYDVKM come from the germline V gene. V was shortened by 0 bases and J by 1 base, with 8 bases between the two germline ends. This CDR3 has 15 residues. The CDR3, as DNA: TGTGCCAGCAGTTTATGGCGGGCGCGCACAGATACGCAGTATTTT. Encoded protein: CASSLWRARTDTQYF.

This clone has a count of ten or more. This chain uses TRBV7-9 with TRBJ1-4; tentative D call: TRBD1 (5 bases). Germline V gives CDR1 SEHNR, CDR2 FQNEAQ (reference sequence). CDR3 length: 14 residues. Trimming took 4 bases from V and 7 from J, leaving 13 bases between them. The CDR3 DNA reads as TGTGCCAGCAGCTGGGGGGGTCTGGGTGAAAAACTGTTTTTT. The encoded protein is CASSWGGLGEKLFF. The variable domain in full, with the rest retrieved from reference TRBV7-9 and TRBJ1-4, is DTGVSQNPRHKITKRGQNVTFRCDPISEHNRLYWYRQTLGQGPEFLTYFQNEAQLEKSRLLSDRFSAERPKGSFSTLEIQRTEQGDSAMYLCASSWGGLGEKLFFGSGTQLSVL.

The CDR3 spells CASSGQAINIQYF. DNA for the CDR3: TGTGCCAGCAGTGGGCAGGCAATAAACATTCAGTACTTC. The chain is built from TRBV2 and TRBJ2-4; D remains ambiguous. The CDR3 is 13 amino acids. The V gene lost 4 bases and the J gene lost 6 bases, with 10 bases spanning the gap. Germline CDR1 reads SNHLY; CDR2 reads FYNNEI.

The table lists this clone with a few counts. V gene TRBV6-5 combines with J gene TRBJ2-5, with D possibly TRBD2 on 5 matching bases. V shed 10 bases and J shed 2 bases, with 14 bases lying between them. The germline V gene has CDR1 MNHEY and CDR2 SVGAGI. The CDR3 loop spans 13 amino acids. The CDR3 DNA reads TGTGCCACCCAGGACTCACTTCAAGAGACCCAGTACTTC. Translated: CATQDSLQETQYF.

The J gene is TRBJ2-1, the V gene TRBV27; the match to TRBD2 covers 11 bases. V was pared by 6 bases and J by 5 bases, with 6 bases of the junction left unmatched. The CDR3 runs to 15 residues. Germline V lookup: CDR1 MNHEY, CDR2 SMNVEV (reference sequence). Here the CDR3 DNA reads TGTGCCAGCAGCCGACTAGCGGGGATTCACAATGAGCAGTTCTTC. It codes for CASSRLAGIHNEQFF.

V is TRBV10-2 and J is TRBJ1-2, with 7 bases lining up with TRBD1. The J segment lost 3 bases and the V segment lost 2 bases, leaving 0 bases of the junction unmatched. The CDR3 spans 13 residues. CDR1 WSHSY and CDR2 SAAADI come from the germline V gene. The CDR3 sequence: CASSEDRDYGYTF. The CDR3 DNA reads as TGCGCCAGCAGTGAGGACAGGGACTATGGCTACACCTTC.